A single sample is the source of the 31 T cell receptor beta chains below, sequenced in a study of T cells after yellow fever vaccination. TCRdb re-analysed the 5' RACE reads in MiXCR, keeping a single row per CDR3 protein. The sample has about 230,000 distinct CDR3 sequences; more than 6.5% are singletons. This specimen consisted of CD4+ T cells sorted from PBMCs, obtained on the day of the yellow fever booster vaccination. Source of these receptors: a man aged 30 to 45 who received the YFV17D yellow fever vaccine.

The rearrangement links TRBV27 to TRBJ1-5; D is undetermined. CDR1 is MNHEY, CDR2 SMNVEV, per germline (reference sequence). Trimming removed 6 bases at V and 5 bases at J, with 8 bases between. The CDR3 runs to 12 residues. This CDR3 is CASRTGDQPQHF. Written as DNA, the CDR3 is TGTGCCAGCAGGACCGGGGATCAGCCCCAGCATTTT.

This clonotype was found many times. V is TRBV29-1 and J is TRBJ2-1; D unclear. Trimming shortened V by 4 bases and J by 4 bases, and 17 bases separated the two germline ends. The germline CDR1 and CDR2 sequences are SQVTM and ANQGSEA. This CDR3 has 15 amino acids. CDR3 DNA sequence: TGCAGCGTTGTAGCAGGACCCCTTATTTACAATGAGCAGTTCTTC. It is translated as CSVVAGPLIYNEQFF.

This clonotype was recorded at least ten times. The chain carries TRBV7-2 and TRBJ2-1, with D possibly TRBD1 on 5 matching bases. This CDR3 is 16 amino acids long. V lost 1 base to trimming and J lost 3 bases, with 13 bases between them. Germline V gives CDR1 SGHTA, CDR2 FQGNSA. CDR3 in DNA: TGTGCCAGCAGCTTAGATGGGGCAGTTAGCTACAATGAGCAGTTCTTC. It translates to CASSLDGAVSYNEQFF.

This rearrangement joins TRBV12-3 or TRBV12-4 to TRBJ2-3; the D is unclear. Deletions cut 7 bases from V and 0 bases from J, with 11 bases between. The CDR3 loop spans 14 amino acids. In nucleotides, the CDR3 is TGTGCCAGCAAGAGGAGCAGTAGCACAGATACGCAGTATTTT. It codes for CASKRSSSTDTQYF.

Comment on this clonotype: At one end the junction does not follow the germline gene, possibly because of a read error. The chain recombines TRBV7-7 with TRBJ2-1, with 8 bases aligning to TRBD2. CDR3 size: 16 residues. The V gene's germline CDR1 is SSHAT and CDR2 FNYEAQ (reference sequence). Here the CDR3 reads CASSKGSGSGYNEQFF. The DNA for the CDR3 is TGTGCTAGCAGCAAAGGGAGCGGGAGTGGGTACAATGAGCAGTTCTTC.

Ten or more counts support this clonotype. V is TRBV5-5 and J is TRBJ2-2; the D is unclear. Germline CDR1 reads SGHKS; CDR2 reads YYEKEE (reference sequence). The CDR3 runs 16 residues. With 1 base removed from V and 1 base from J, the gap between germline ends came to 11 bases. The CDR3 nucleotides are TGTGCCAGCAGCTTGAGGGTGGCGGAGAACACCGGGGAGCTGTTTTTT. Translating gives CASSLRVAENTGELFF.

This rearrangement joins TRBV10-3 to TRBJ1-1; TRBD1 agrees at 7 bases. Trimming took 3 bases from V and 10 from J; bases not matched to a gene: 5. The CDR3 extends over 12 amino acids. CDR1 ENHRY and CDR2 SYGVKD come from the germline V gene. The chain's CDR3 is CAISDDRERAFF. For the CDR3, the DNA is TGTGCCATCAGTGACGACAGGGAACGAGCTTTCTTT.

There are a few counts of this clonotype. The J gene is TRBJ2-3, the V gene TRBV24-1; 7 nucleotides align to TRBD1. The CDR3 extends over 16 amino acids. Germline lookup yields CDR1 KGHDR and CDR2 SFDVKD. The trim removed 3 bases at V and 6 bases at J, leaving 11 bases unmatched. CDR3 sequence: CATSDEGAGGGDTQYF. The CDR3 DNA reads as TGTGCCACCAGTGATGAGGGGGCAGGGGGTGGTGATACGCAGTATTTT.

This clonotype has a handful of counts. The chain couples TRBV28 to TRBJ2-7; tentative D call: TRBD2 (5 bases). This CDR3 has 12 residues. The V end lost 5 bases, the J end lost 11 bases, and 16 bases lay between the germline ends. Looked up from germline, CDR1 is MDHEN and CDR2 is SYDVKM. CDR3 sequence (DNA): TGTGCCAGCAGTCCCCCGGCTAGCCGGGAGTACTTC. Its protein is CASSPPASREYF.

This clonotype has ten or more counts. The CDR3 nucleotides read TGTGCCAGCAGCAAACGGGACAGGGTAGGGAATAATTCACCCCTCCACTTT. Amino acids: CASSKRDRVGNNSPLHF. This chain links TRBV21-1 with TRBJ1-6; no check of the table's D call, TRBD1, against the DNA was made. TRBV21-1 is annotated as a pseudogene. This CDR3 has 17 amino acids.

This clonotype came up many times. CDR3 in amino acids: CASSSGSGNTIYF. In DNA, the CDR3 is TGTGCCAGCAGCTCGGGGTCAGGAAACACCATATATTTT. The chain has TRBV7-9 and TRBJ1-3; D ambiguous. V shed 4 bases and J shed 4 bases, with 8 bases lying between them. Per the germline V gene, CDR1 is SEHNR and CDR2 is FQNEAQ (reference sequence). The CDR3 is 13 residues long.

There are many counts of this clonotype. CDR3 sequence (DNA): TGTGCCACCAGCATGGAACTCCGGGACGGAAACAATGAGCAGTTCTTC. Its protein is CATSMELRDGNNEQFF. The chain is built from TRBV15 and TRBJ2-1; TRBD1 or TRBD2 may be the D gene (5 bases each). CDR1 is LNHNV and CDR2 is YYDKDF in the germline V gene (reference sequence). V was clipped by 4 bases and J by 5 bases, with 18 bases between them. The CDR3 runs 16 residues. Full variable domain (remainder filled in from reference TRBV15 and TRBJ2-1): DAMVIQNPRYQVTQFGKPVTLSCSQTLNHNVMYWYQQKSSQAPKLLFHYYDKDFNNEADTPDNFQSRRPNTSFCFLDIRSPGLGDTAMYLCATSMELRDGNNEQFFGPGTRLTVL.

This chain links TRBV28 with TRBJ1-2; maybe TRBD1 (6 bases). The CDR3 length is 12 residues. Germline V gene data show CDR1 as MDHEN and CDR2 as SYDVKM. Trimming shortened V by 8 bases and J by 5 bases, and 12 bases separated the two germline ends. CDR3 protein: CASQQGFYGYTF. CDR3 in DNA: TGTGCCAGCCAACAGGGTTTTTATGGCTACACCTTC.

This clonotype was counted ten times or more. V is TRBV7-9 and J is TRBJ2-1; TRBD2 aligns across 7 bases. Germline V gives CDR1 SEHNR, CDR2 FQNEAQ (reference sequence). V was pared by 5 bases and J by 5 bases, with 9 bases of the junction left unmatched. The CDR3 loop spans 15 amino acids. In DNA form, the CDR3 reads TGTGCCAGCAGCCCCAGACTAGCCACCAACAATGAGCAGTTCTTC. Its protein product is CASSPRLATNNEQFF.

This clonotype was detected many times. The chain carries TRBV7-6 and TRBJ2-7; 14 bases fit TRBD2. V lost 5 bases and J lost 4; bases outside the gene matches: 7. There are 16 residues in the CDR3. CDR1 and CDR2 from the germline V gene are SGHVS and FNYEAQ. The CDR3 here is CASSLGLAGVSYEQYF. CDR3 coding DNA: TGTGCCAGCAGCCTGGGACTAGCGGGAGTGAGTTACGAGCAGTACTTC. Based on the CDR3 plus reference TRBV7-6 and TRBJ2-7, the full variable domain is GAGVSQSPRYKVTKRGQDVALRCDPISGHVSLYWYRQALGQGPEFLTYFNYEAQQDKSGLPNDRFSAERPEGSISTLTIQRTEQRDSAMYRCASSLGLAGVSYEQYFGPGTRLTVT.

This clonotype came up many times. The chain carries TRBV9 and TRBJ2-1; TRBD2 matches 10 bases. The CDR3 contains 14 residues. With V trimmed by 4 bases and J by 7 bases, 5 bases remained unmatched. The germline gives CDR1 SGDLS, CDR2 YYNGEE. DNA of the CDR3: TGTGCCAGCAGCCCTAGCGGGAGTAGGAATGAGCAGTTCTTC. Translated, it gives CASSPSGSRNEQFF.

The sample holds a few counts of this clonotype. The chain links TRBV5-1 to TRBJ2-3, with D perhaps TRBD2 (5 bases). V lost 0 bases to trimming and J lost 1 base, with 15 bases between them. CDR3 length: 17 residues. Germline V CDR1 and CDR2: SGHRS, YFSETQ. DNA for the CDR3: TGCGCCAGCAGCTTGGTTGTGGAGGCCCAGGGCACAGATACGCAGTATTTT. Its translation is CASSLVVEAQGTDTQYF.

The chain uses TRBV7-9 and TRBJ2-3; D is unresolved. V lost 0 bases to trimming and J lost 8 bases, with 9 bases between them. The CDR3 length is 13 residues. Germline V gene sequence: CDR1 SEHNR, CDR2 FQNEAQ (reference sequence). CDR3 region: CASSLAVWGTQYF. In DNA, the CDR3 is TGTGCCAGCAGCTTAGCAGTGTGGGGTACGCAGTATTTT.

There are many counts of this clonotype. The rearrangement joins TRBV29-1 to TRBJ1-2; the match to TRBD1 covers 7 bases. The V and J ends lost 6 bases and 1 base, in that order; junction bases with no gene match: 8. CDR3 size: 14 residues. CDR1 and CDR2 from the germline V gene are SQVTM and ANQGSEA. The CDR3 nucleotides read TGCAGCGTCGGCGACAGGGCTTATAACTATGGCTACACCTTC. It specifies CSVGDRAYNYGYTF.

The chain links TRBV5-6 to TRBJ2-1; 7 bases map to TRBD1. V lost 1 base to trimming and J lost 12 bases; unmatched junction nucleotides: 16. The CDR3 is made up of 16 amino acids. Per germline, CDR1 SGHDT and CDR2 YYEEEE. The chain's CDR3 is CASSLSRETGTKRQFF. CDR3 DNA: TGTGCCAGCAGCTTGAGTCGTGAGACAGGGACGAAGAGGCAGTTCTTC.

This clonotype was counted only a few times. V is TRBV30 and J is TRBJ2-7; D tentatively reads TRBD1 or TRBD2 (5 bases each). The CDR3 consists of 13 residues. V shed 3 bases and J shed 7 bases, with 16 bases lying between them. CDR1 is GTSNPN, CDR2 SVGIG, per germline (reference sequence). The CDR3 here is CAWSNGTPQEQYF. DNA of the CDR3: TGTGCCTGGAGCAACGGGACCCCTCAGGAGCAGTACTTC.

This rearrangement joins TRBV20-1 to TRBJ2-3; a possible D gene is TRBD2 (6 bases). The CDR3 spans 15 residues. Germline CDR1 DFQATT, CDR2 SNEGSKA (reference sequence). V lost 5 bases to trimming and J lost 0 bases, with 15 bases between them. The CDR3 DNA reads as TGCAGTGCTGTCCTATTGCGGGGAAGCACAGATACGCAGTATTTT. The encoded protein is CSAVLLRGSTDTQYF.

In its sample, this clonotype was seen a few times. The V call is TRBV20-1, the J call TRBJ2-5; 12 bases line up with TRBD2. Germline values: CDR1 DFQATT, CDR2 SNEGSKA (reference sequence). The junction had 8 bases not matched to a gene; V was cut back by 1 base and J by 5 bases. The CDR3 length is 16 residues. In DNA, the CDR3 is TGCAGTGCTAGAGGTTCTAGCGGGAGGGCCCAGGAGACCCAGTACTTC. Protein sequence: CSARGSSGRAQETQYF.

The chain couples TRBV7-9 to TRBJ2-7; 7 bases line up with TRBD2. The length of the CDR3 is 14 residues. CDR1 and CDR2 (germline): SEHNR, FQNEAQ (reference sequence). The V and J ends lost 0 bases and 13 bases, in that order; junction bases with no gene match: 12. The CDR3 loop is CASSLANQAGLSYF. Here the CDR3 DNA reads TGTGCCAGCAGCTTAGCGAACCAAGCGGGACTGTCTTACTTC.

V gene TRBV12-3 or TRBV12-4 combines with J gene TRBJ2-3, with a possible D match to TRBD1 (5 bases). The CDR3 consists of 14 residues. Trimming stripped 3 bases from V and 5 bases from J, with 12 bases between. CDR3 sequence reads: CASSFAGAVDTQYF. CDR3 DNA sequence: TGTGCCAGCAGTTTTGCTGGGGCGGTAGATACGCAGTATTTT.

The rearrangement uses TRBV7-9 and TRBJ2-1, with D perhaps matching TRBD2 (5 bases). CDR3 size: 11 residues. Trimming shortened V by 4 bases and J by 10 bases, and 8 bases separated the two germline ends. The V gene's germline CDR1 is SEHNR and CDR2 FQNEAQ (reference sequence). The CDR3, as DNA: TGTGCCAGCAGCTGGACTCTGGAGCAGTTCTTC. This gives the protein CASSWTLEQFF.

This clonotype was recorded many times. V usage is TRBV7-2 and J usage is TRBJ2-7; no clear D. The germline gives CDR1 SGHTA, CDR2 FQGNSA. Trimming stripped 6 bases from V and 4 bases from J, with 13 bases between. CDR3 length: 13 residues. The CDR3 coding sequence is TGTGCCAGCAGGGAAGCGAGTTCTTACGAGCAGTACTTC. As protein: CASREASSYEQYF.

This clonotype was seen a few times. The V call is TRBV30, the J call TRBJ1-6; tentative D call: TRBD1 (6 bases). From germline, CDR1 is GTSNPN and CDR2 SVGIG (reference sequence). The CDR3 is 15 residues long. Trimming stripped 6 bases from V and 0 bases from J, with 12 bases between. The CDR3 sequence is CACEGVSSYNSPLHF. The CDR3 nucleotides are TGTGCCTGCGAGGGGGTATCCTCCTATAATTCACCCCTCCACTTT.

As to this clonotype: One end of the junction does not line up with germline, which may come from a read error. The chain employs TRBV20-1 and TRBJ2-7; D remains unclear. This CDR3 is 17 amino acids long. CDR1 is DFQATT and CDR2 is SNEGSKA in the germline V gene (reference sequence). The CDR3 nucleotides read TGCTGTGCTAGAGATCCTTCTTCTGGTACAGACTCCTACGAGCAGTACTTC. Translating it yields CCARDPSSGTDSYEQYF.

This clonotype was counted a few times. V usage is TRBV7-2 and J usage is TRBJ2-1; D is unresolved. Germline CDR1 reads SGHTA; CDR2 reads FQGNSA. The V end lost 2 bases, the J end lost 2 bases, and 7 bases lay between the germline ends. There are 14 residues in the CDR3. The CDR3 DNA reads TGTGCCAGCAGCTTAATCTCAGCCTACAATGAGCAGTTCTTC. This translates into CASSLISAYNEQFF.

This clonotype was counted between two and nine times. The chain carries TRBV5-1 and TRBJ2-6, with D tentatively TRBD1 (6 bases). Trimming left V 4 bases short and J 0 bases short, with 17 bases between. Germline-derived CDR1 and CDR2 are SGHRS and YFSETQ. This CDR3 has 18 amino acids. The CDR3 nucleotides read TGCGCCAGCAGCAGTACACAGGGAGTGAACTCTGGGGCCAACGTCCTGACTTTC. Translated, it gives CASSSTQGVNSGANVLTF.